One sample yielded the 24 T cell receptor beta chains listed below, sequenced in a study of T cell responses to AZD1222 COVID-19 vaccine. Produced via immunoSEQ multiplex PCR; TCRdb's table is partial and in-frame only. The sample holds 100,000 or so clones, approximately 89% seen once. The material sequenced was peripheral blood, taken on day 0 of AZD1222 vaccination. All receptors derive from an adult in good health.

This clone was seen once. This rearrangement joins TRBV14 to TRBJ1-6, with 8 bases fitting TRBD1. Trimming took 0 bases from V and 13 from J; bases not matched to a gene: 14. CDR1 is SGHDN, CDR2 FVKESK, per germline. The CDR3 sequence is 17 residues long. DNA for the CDR3: TGTGCCAGCAGCCAAGATGGGGGACAGGTCGGTTTTATGCCCCTCCACTTT. Its protein product is CASSQDGGQVGFMPLHF. Full variable domain (remainder filled in from reference TRBV14 and TRBJ1-6): EAGVTQFPSHSVIEKGQTVTLRCDPISGHDNLYWYRRVMGKEIKFLLHFVKESKQDESGMPNNRFLAERTGGTYSTLKVQPAELEDSGVYFCASSQDGGQVGFMPLHFGNGTRLTVT.

The V gene is TRBV11-3, the J gene TRBJ2-3; 7 bases match TRBD1. Looked up from germline, CDR1 is SGHNT and CDR2 is YENEEA. The junction had 7 bases not matched to a gene; V was cut back by 5 bases and J by 5 bases. This CDR3 has 14 amino acids. The CDR3: CASSGYRGQDTQYF. The CDR3 nucleotides read TGTGCCAGCAGCGGCTACAGGGGACAAGATACGCAGTATTTT.

The chain uses TRBV7-6 and TRBJ2-7; 10 bases align to TRBD1. Per germline, CDR1 SGHVS and CDR2 FNYEAQ. The CDR3 runs 20 residues. Trimming at V came to 1 base and at J to 10 bases, leaving 25 bases not matched to a gene. CDR3 coding DNA: TGTGCCAGCAGCTTAGTAATAGGGACAGGGGCTCCCCCAGTGAAATCCCTCCAGTACTTC. Its protein product is CASSLVIGTGAPPVKSLQYF. Combining the CDR3 with reference TRBV7-6 and TRBJ2-7 gives the whole variable domain GAGVSQSPRYKVTKRGQDVALRCDPISGHVSLYWYRQALGQGPEFLTYFNYEAQQDKSGLPNDRFSAERPEGSISTLTIQRTEQRDSAMYRCASSLVIGTGAPPVKSLQYFGPGTRLTVT.

The J gene is TRBJ2-1, the V gene TRBV19, with a tentative D call TRBD2 (5 bases). The V end lost 4 bases, the J end lost 3 bases, and 7 bases lay between the germline ends. From germline, CDR1 is LNHDA and CDR2 SQIVND (reference sequence). The CDR3 totals 13 residues. Here the CDR3 reads CASSRTDYNEQFF. The DNA for the CDR3 is TGTGCCAGTAGTAGGACTGACTACAATGAGCAGTTCTTC.

This chain connects TRBV7-3 to TRBJ2-1; no reliable D call. The CDR3 has 12 amino acids. With 2 bases removed from V and 4 bases from J, the gap between germline ends came to 3 bases. Germline CDR1 SGHTA, CDR2 FQGTGA. The CDR3 DNA follows: TGTGCCAGCAGCTTAGGATACAATGAGCAGTTCTTC. Its translation is CASSLGYNEQFF.

DNA of the CDR3: TGTGCCAGTAGTCTACCGGGGTCAGATACGCAGTATTTT. This codes for CASSLPGSDTQYF. V usage is TRBV19 and J usage is TRBJ2-3, with D tentatively TRBD2 (5 bases). V was trimmed by 5 bases and J by 4 bases, leaving 10 bases between them. Germline V CDR1 and CDR2: LNHDA, SQIVND (reference sequence). This CDR3 is built from 13 residues.

The rearrangement links TRBV6-6 to TRBJ1-5, with D perhaps matching TRBD1 (6 bases). V gave up 6 bases and J gave up 1 base, with 16 bases separating them. This CDR3 region has 16 residues. CDR1 is MNHNY and CDR2 is SVGAGI in the germline V gene (reference sequence). The CDR3 reads CASRNTGFSSNQPQHF. The CDR3, as DNA: TGTGCCAGCAGGAACACAGGGTTTTCGAGCAATCAGCCCCAGCATTTT.

V and J are TRBV19 and TRBJ1-5; no definite D call. The CDR3 runs 14 residues. Deletions cut 5 bases from V and 5 bases from J, with 13 bases between. Germline assignment: CDR1 LNHDA and CDR2 SQIVND (reference sequence). CDR3 in amino acids: CASSHGSPHQPQHF. The CDR3 DNA follows: TGTGCCAGTAGTCACGGATCCCCCCATCAGCCCCAGCATTTT.

The chain is built from TRBV6-5 and TRBJ1-1; D gene ambiguous. Looked up from germline, CDR1 is MNHEY and CDR2 is SVGAGI. The CDR3 consists of 13 residues. V lost 9 bases to trimming and J lost 2 bases, with 13 bases between them. The CDR3 region is CASVRGGNTEAFF. The CDR3 DNA sequence: TGTGCCAGTGTTAGAGGAGGTAACACTGAAGCTTTCTTT.

The chain carries TRBV4-2 and TRBJ1-2; 12 positions agree with TRBD1. The CDR3 has 16 residues. Germline V lookup: CDR1 LGHNA, CDR2 YNFKEQ. V shed 4 bases and J 4 bases; nucleotides not matched to a gene: 7. The CDR3 loop is CASSPIPGQGAYGYTF. As DNA, the CDR3 is TGTGCCAGCAGCCCCATCCCGGGACAGGGGGCCTATGGCTACACCTTC.

The V call is TRBV9, the J call TRBJ1-3; TRBD1 aligns across 8 bases. Germline V lookup: CDR1 SGDLS, CDR2 YYNGEE. The J segment lost 0 bases and the V segment lost 2 bases, leaving 10 bases of the junction unmatched. This CDR3 comprises 18 residues. The CDR3 loop is CASSVGRGRGSSGNTIYF. CDR3 nucleotide sequence: TGTGCCAGCAGCGTCGGCAGGGGGCGCGGATCCTCTGGAAACACCATATATTTT.

The rearrangement links TRBV5-1 to TRBJ1-6, with 9 bases that match TRBD1. Trimming cost V 4 bases and J 7 bases; bases outside gene matches: 3. The CDR3 is 14 amino acids. Germline V gene data show CDR1 as SGHRS and CDR2 as YFSETQ. CDR3 loop: CASSLGQGNSPLHF. CDR3 nucleotide sequence: TGCGCCAGCAGCCTGGGACAGGGAAATTCACCCCTCCACTTT.

The chain is built from TRBV2 and TRBJ1-5, with 9 bases lining up with TRBD1. Losses at the gene ends were 6 bases for V and 0 bases for J; bases not matched to a gene: 0. The germline CDR1 and CDR2 sequences are SNHLY and FYNNEI. CDR3 size: 14 residues. In DNA form, the CDR3 reads TGTGCCAGCAGGGACAGGGGTAGCAATCAGCCCCAGCATTTT. Translation: CASRDRGSNQPQHF.

The chain uses TRBV6-5 and TRBJ1-1, with TRBD1 as a possible D gene (5 bases). Deletions cut 6 bases from V and 0 bases from J, with 14 bases between. The CDR3 has 15 residues. CDR1 and CDR2 (germline): MNHEY, SVGAGI. CDR3 nucleotide sequence: TGTGCCAGCAGAAGACCGGGACCGCTGAACACTGAAGCTTTCTTT. Its translation: CASRRPGPLNTEAFF.

The chain is built from TRBV5-1 and TRBJ2-3; 14 bases match TRBD2. This CDR3 contains 17 residues. The germline V gene encodes CDR1 SGHRS and CDR2 YFSETQ. Unmatched junction bases numbered 4, after V lost 2 bases and J lost 2 bases. CDR3 protein: CASSLGLAGGLTDTQYF. CDR3 DNA sequence: TGCGCCAGCAGCTTAGGACTAGCGGGGGGACTCACAGATACGCAGTATTTT.

The V call is TRBV7-2, the J call TRBJ1-2; no reliable D call. The germline V gene has CDR1 SGHTA and CDR2 FQGNSA. The CDR3 length is 16 residues. Trimming pared 2 bases from V and 2 bases from J, leaving 15 bases between. CDR3 amino acids: CASSLMVAGTNYGYTF. The CDR3 nucleotides read TGTGCCAGCAGCTTAATGGTTGCAGGAACGAACTATGGCTACACCTTC.

This rearrangement joins TRBV4-1 to TRBJ2-3; D is possibly TRBD2 (6 bases). The V gene lost 3 bases and the J gene lost 1 base, with 8 bases spanning the gap. Germline V gene lookup returns CDR1 MGHRA and CDR2 YSYEKL. CDR3 length: 14 amino acids. The CDR3 here is CASSQPSGTDTQYF. The CDR3 DNA reads as TGCGCCAGCAGCCAGCCTAGCGGCACAGATACGCAGTATTTT.

About this clone itself: At one boundary the junction diverges from the germline segment, which might be a read error. This chain links TRBV6-2 or TRBV6-3 with TRBJ2-7; 11 bases agree with TRBD2. The CDR3 is 14 residues long. Germline V gene lookup returns CDR1 MNHEY and CDR2 SVGEGT. CDR3 region: CASSLAGGAYAQYF. The DNA for the CDR3 is TGTGCCAGCAGTTTAGCGGGGGGGGCCTACGCGCAGTACTTC.

This sequence joins TRBV4-3 and TRBJ2-5; D is undetermined. In germline, CDR1 is LGHNA, CDR2 YSLEER. The CDR3 runs 16 residues. Deletions cut 4 bases from V and 3 bases from J, with 18 bases between. The CDR3 sequence: CASSRSRLSSKETQYF. CDR3 DNA sequence: TGCGCCAGCAGCCGATCTAGGTTGAGCAGTAAAGAGACCCAGTACTTC.

The CDR3 reads CASSLHLGGDTEAFF. CDR3 sequence (DNA): TGTGCCAGCAGTTTACATCTCGGGGGTGACACTGAAGCTTTCTTT. The chain has TRBV7-3 and TRBJ1-1; a weak D match, TRBD1 (5 bases). The ends were cut back, 6 bases at V and 3 bases at J, with 17 bases in the middle. This CDR3 is 15 amino acids long. Germline CDR1 reads SGHTA; CDR2 reads FQGTGA.

This sequence joins TRBV7-2 and TRBJ1-4; D not resolved. Trimming took 7 bases from V and 8 from J, leaving 23 bases between them. Germline loops: CDR1 SGHTA, CDR2 FQGNSA. There are 16 residues in the CDR3. DNA of the CDR3: TGTGCCAGCACCTACGCCCGGTTGGGCGGTGGCGAAAAACTGTTTTTT. Residues: CASTYARLGGGEKLFF.

The chain joins TRBV12-5 to TRBJ1-6; D not resolved. Germline V gives CDR1 LGHNT, CDR2 FRNRAP. The CDR3 is made up of 14 amino acids. Trimming removed 1 base at V and 8 bases at J, with 9 bases between. In DNA form, the CDR3 reads TGTGCTAGTGGTTTGGGTGTTCTTGATTCACCCCTCCACTTT. Residues: CASGLGVLDSPLHF.

This clone was seen a handful of times. This chain connects TRBV2 to TRBJ2-2, with 10 bases matching TRBD2. The CDR3 is 18 residues long. Germline CDR1 reads SNHLY; CDR2 reads FYNNEI. Trimming cost V 6 bases and J 0 bases; bases outside gene matches: 10. The CDR3 is CASRKRASGGPNTGELFF. The CDR3 DNA follows: TGTGCCAGCAGAAAAAGGGCTAGCGGGGGACCGAACACCGGGGAGCTGTTTTTT.

The chain couples TRBV7-9 to TRBJ1-4, with 8 nucleotides matching TRBD1. This CDR3 has 16 amino acids. Per the germline V gene, CDR1 is SEHNR and CDR2 is FQNEAQ (reference sequence). Trimming removed 5 bases from V and 8 bases from J; junction bases left unmatched: 13. The CDR3, as DNA: TGTGCCAGCAGCACCCCCGACAGGGGCTTGTGGGAAAAACTGTTTTTT. It is translated as CASSTPDRGLWEKLFF.